This T cell receptor (beta chain) was obtained from a study of blood T cell repertoires in COVID-19 (TCRdb year 2020). Turning to the overall study: The collaborator samples originated in the United States, Italy and Spain and spanned the acute and convalescent phases of COVID-19. A freely available public database, intended as a resource for researchers studying the immune response to SARS-CoV-2, is where the repertoires were released. Deeply sampled blood TCRbeta repertoires from subjects exposed to, actively infected with, or recovered from COVID-19 were included in the dataset. Where HLA class I and class II types were available, the types were taken from metadata supplied by the sample provider, not from assay-based typing. The sample metadata nearly always contained a de-identified subject ID, COVID-19 status, age in years and sex. The samples were drawn from the first 160 participants of the ongoing ImmuneRACE study and from under 1,500 subjects provided by 6 global collaborators. The prospective study material was composed of cDNA or gDNA derived from T cells, B-cell-depleted T cells, or PBMCs.

Overall study outcomes, separate from this receptor: The amount of clinical and demographic metadata varied by source and participant and was provided uncurated.

TCRbeta CDR3 regions were amplified from genomic DNA using the immunoSEQ Assay, a bias-controlled multiplex PCR. The original methods were these. Nucleated cell counts per sample were estimated from amplification of reference gene primers within the assay. To quantify the absolute abundance of each unique TCRbeta CDR3 rearrangement, sequence reads were collapsed and filtered. For each sample, productive Simpson clonality was calculated as the square root of Simpson's diversity index across productive rearrangements. In TCRdb, the immuneACCESS table is reduced to in-frame sequences with V and J assigned. These tables do not hold every clone; where another copy was compared, an unresolved V gene accounts for under half, and the others remain unexplained. The D gene and trimming were derived from the DNA, and the V and J assignments and clone size from that table. This sample lists 200,000 to 250,000 clones; 80% to 90% were detected once. Of the sample, 3.8% is held by the ten largest clones.

For this clone: Its antigen target is currently unknown. Nothing much larger sits one base from this clone, and base qualities are not available.

CDR1 and CDR2 are drawn from the germline V gene: SGHTS, YDEGEE. Germline trimming amounts to 5 bases on V and 2 bases on J, with 8 as the count of junction bases outside the gene matches. The CDR3 covers 15 residues, taking in both the cysteine and the phenylalanine. The DNA shown is the 45-base CDR3, in frame from base 1. Participants in the prospective study were aged about 18 to 90 years, lived in 20 to 30 United States geographic areas, and enrolled through a virtual design. Cohort assignment in the prospective study relied on participant-reported clinical history from a screening survey and a study questionnaire. In the prospective study, mobile phlebotomists collected whole blood, serum and a nasopharyngeal or oropharyngeal swab from each participant. Participants in the prospective study had the option to provide additional blood draws and questionnaires over a 2-month period. Blood samples from the prospective study were shipped frozen or at room temperature prior to DNA extraction.

Sequenced: PBMCs or T cells enriched from blood (not recorded which). The sequence came from a woman between 35 and 50 years old with acute COVID-19. Recombination linked TRBV5-8 to TRBJ2-7; 9 junctional bases match TRBD1. The sequence in DNA is TGTGCCAGCAGTCCCGGACAGGGGCTTACCTACGAGCAGTACTTC. Translated, it gives CASSPGQGLTYEQYF.